These 16 T cell receptor beta chains originate from one sample sequenced in a study of CD8 T cells in Susac syndrome. RNA in amounts of roughly 0.45 to 1 ug was reverse transcribed with random hexamers. MiXCR, applied by TCRdb to the immunoSEQ multiplex PCR reads, yields one record per CDR3 protein. The data hold roughly 130,000 distinct CDR3 sequences, with nearly 95% observed a single time. Material for sequencing was CD4+ T cells from PBMCs. The receptors here all came from a human donor in good health.

The CDR3 spells CSVEASGDGYTF. In DNA, the CDR3 is TGCAGCGTTGAAGCCTCTGGGGATGGCTACACCTTC. This sequence joins TRBV29-1 and TRBJ1-2; D is unclear. Trimming shortened V by 1 base and J by 6 bases, and 9 bases separated the two germline ends. The germline V gene encodes CDR1 SQVTM and CDR2 ANQGSEA. This CDR3 has 12 residues.

The chain couples TRBV5-1 to TRBJ1-2, with 8 bases matching TRBD1. The CDR3 is 14 residues long. After removal of 2 bases from V and 6 bases from J, the junction contained 6 bases not matched to a gene. Germline V CDR1 and CDR2: SGHRS, YFSETQ. The CDR3 nucleotides are TGCGCCAGCAGCTTCCGGACAGGGTCTGATGGCTACACCTTC. The encoded protein is CASSFRTGSDGYTF.

This chain links TRBV27 with TRBJ2-5; D may be TRBD2 (7 bases). With 1 base removed from V and 5 bases from J, the gap between germline ends came to 17 bases. CDR1 and CDR2 from the germline V gene are MNHEY and SMNVEV (reference sequence). The length of the CDR3 is 16 residues. CDR3 bases: TGTGCCAGCAGTTTATTTCGGGGGGCTAGCCGGGAGACCCAGTACTTC. Its translation: CASSLFRGASRETQYF.

This chain joins TRBV4-1 and TRBJ1-2; D is unclear. The CDR3 length is 14 residues. Germline V gene sequence: CDR1 MGHRA, CDR2 YSYEKL. V was clipped by 1 base and J by 8 bases, with 14 bases between them. The chain's CDR3 is CASSQVAVGPGYTF. CDR3 coding DNA: TGCGCCAGCAGCCAAGTTGCCGTAGGACCAGGCTACACCTTC.

This chain joins TRBV7-2 and TRBJ2-1; D is ambiguous. CDR1 SGHTA and CDR2 FQGNSA come from the germline V gene. This CDR3 region has 15 residues. V was clipped by 7 bases and J by 0 bases, with 13 bases between them. The CDR3 DNA follows: TGTGCCAGCACGGTGACATTGAGCTCCTACAATGAGCAGTTCTTC. As protein: CASTVTLSSYNEQFF. Drawing the rest from reference TRBV7-2 and TRBJ2-1, the complete variable domain is GAGVSQSPSNKVTEKGKDVELRCDPISGHTALYWYRQSLGQGLEFLIYFQGNSAPDKSGLPSDRFSAERTGGSVSTLTIQRTQQEDSAVYLCASTVTLSSYNEQFFGPGTRLTVL.

J is TRBJ2-7 and V is TRBV2; TRBD2 matches 7 bases. The CDR3 sequence is 15 residues long. Germline lookup yields CDR1 SNHLY and CDR2 FYNNEI. Unmatched junction bases numbered 10, after V lost 2 bases and J lost 6 bases. CDR3: CASSEIAGLGSEQYF. CDR3 bases: TGTGCCAGCAGTGAAATAGCGGGCCTTGGGAGCGAGCAGTACTTC.

The chain has TRBV6-2 or TRBV6-3 and TRBJ2-1; 8 bases align to TRBD2. Germline-derived CDR1 and CDR2 are MNHEY and SVGEGT. Trimming cost V 7 bases and J 5 bases; bases outside gene matches: 10. The CDR3 is 15 amino acids. As DNA, the CDR3 is TGTGCCAGCATCCCAGGTACTAGCGGCAACAATGAGCAGTTCTTC. Protein sequence: CASIPGTSGNNEQFF.

The chain carries TRBV25-1 and TRBJ1-2; D is undetermined. Deletions cut 2 bases from V and 0 bases from J, with 7 bases between. Germline CDR1 reads MGHDK; CDR2 reads SYGVNS. The CDR3 is 14 residues long. The CDR3 spells CASSEAGSNYGYTF. CDR3 in DNA: TGTGCCAGCAGTGAAGCAGGATCTAACTATGGCTACACCTTC.

V is TRBV6-1 and J is TRBJ1-5; D is uncertain. Germline V gene data show CDR1 as MNHNS and CDR2 as SASEGT. Trimming shortened V by 5 bases and J by 4 bases, and 6 bases separated the two germline ends. The CDR3 covers 12 residues. The CDR3 sequence is CASSPRNQPQHF. CDR3 bases: TGTGCCAGCAGTCCGCGGAATCAGCCCCAGCATTTT.

As DNA, the CDR3 is TGTGCCAGCAGCTTAGATCGGGGAGAGGGCAGAACCTACAATGAGCAGTTCTTC. It yields the protein CASSLDRGEGRTYNEQFF. V gene TRBV11-2 combines with J gene TRBJ2-1, with a possible D match to TRBD2 (5 bases). Trimming took off 0 bases at V and 2 bases at J, with 17 bases between the two ends. CDR3 length: 18 residues. Looked up from germline, CDR1 is SGHAT and CDR2 is FQNNGV.

In this sample, this clonotype turned up once. The chain is built from TRBV10-3 and TRBJ2-7, with 7 bases matching TRBD1. Germline assignment: CDR1 ENHRY and CDR2 SYGVKD. The trim removed 11 bases at V and 0 bases at J, leaving 10 bases unmatched. The CDR3 is 14 residues long. The CDR3 sequence is CASCRQGISYEQYF. In DNA form, the CDR3 reads TGTGCCTCATGCAGACAGGGAATCTCCTACGAGCAGTACTTC.

V usage is TRBV6-5 and J usage is TRBJ1-3; D is uncertain. The CDR3 contains 16 residues. The V end lost 2 bases, the J end lost 0 bases, and 11 bases lay between the germline ends. Germline V gene data show CDR1 as MNHEY and CDR2 as SVGAGI. CDR3: CASSYLKEISGNTIYF. CDR3 DNA: TGTGCCAGCAGTTACCTGAAGGAGATCTCTGGAAACACCATATATTTT.

A few counts support this clonotype. The genes are TRBV12-3 or TRBV12-4 and TRBJ2-7; tentatively, D is TRBD1 or TRBD2 (5 bases each). The CDR3 contains 14 residues. V shed 9 bases and J shed 7 bases, with 22 bases lying between them. The CDR3 is CARRTGTREIEQYF. The CDR3 nucleotides are TGTGCCAGACGAACCGGGACGCGCGAGATTGAGCAGTACTTC.

This chain links TRBV30 with TRBJ1-4; the D is unclear. V lost 4 bases to trimming and J lost 11 bases, with 17 bases between them. The CDR3 runs to 13 residues. Germline assignment: CDR1 GTSNPN and CDR2 SVGIG (reference sequence). The CDR3 nucleotides are TGTGCCTGGACATACCGGGAACCCCGTAAACTGTTTTTT. Protein sequence: CAWTYREPRKLFF.

V and J are TRBV29-1 and TRBJ1-2; D ambiguous. The CDR3 contains 12 residues. The germline V gene encodes CDR1 SQVTM and CDR2 ANQGSEA. The V end was cut by 4 bases, the J end by 3 bases, with 9 bases between. The CDR3: CSVVGVDYGYTF. CDR3 bases: TGCAGCGTTGTTGGGGTTGACTATGGCTACACCTTC.

V is TRBV9 and J is TRBJ2-7; possible D gene TRBD1, 5 bases. The CDR3 totals 15 residues. Germline CDR1 is SGDLS and CDR2 is YYNGEE. Deletions cut 4 bases from V and 2 bases from J, with 16 bases between. Here the CDR3 reads CASSYGEGQTYEQYF. The CDR3 DNA reads as TGTGCCAGCAGCTACGGCGAAGGACAAACCTACGAGCAGTACTTC.